The rows below give T cell receptor beta chains drawn from one sample of a study of identical twins. TCRdb re-derived calls from the 5' RACE reads in MiXCR, one entry per CDR3 protein. The table includes roughly 240,000 distinct CDR3 sequences, approximately 8% detected once. These records were also assigned to another study, of yellow fever vaccine responses in identical twins.

Sequencing was done on a sample of CD8+ T cells sorted from blood. The receptors were sampled from a woman aged 18-29 years in good health. Both conserved end residues are trimmed from each CDR3. Each record gives: V gene, J gene, CDR3 protein.

TRBV12-3/TRBV12-4	TRBJ2-2	ASNPSPSVAGNTGELF
TRBV11-2	TRBJ2-1	ASSLEVRGWHEQF
TRBV12-3/TRBV12-4	TRBJ2-5	ASSPGGLGTQY
TRBV28	TRBJ2-7	ASSLPSGYSYEQY
TRBV7-8	TRBJ2-7	ASGGSYEQY
TRBV27	TRBJ2-5	ASSLRARQETQY
TRBV28	TRBJ1-6	ASSKRGSGSPLH
TRBV4-1	TRBJ2-4	ASSQVIAKNIQY
TRBV6-1	TRBJ2-1	ASRPPTGFEQF
TRBV7-2	TRBJ2-1	ASSLGGKYNEQF
TRBV24-1	TRBJ1-1	ATSDPDRGTEAF
TRBV25-1	TRBJ2-2	ASRAVAELF
TRBV7-9	TRBJ1-2	ASSPPQGPNYGYT
TRBV6-1	TRBJ2-1	ASTGATSGLYNEQF
TRBV12-3/TRBV12-4	TRBJ1-5	ASSLEGVQPQH
TRBV28	TRBJ1-3	ASTLFRVSGNTIY
TRBV24-1	TRBJ2-1	ATSDRTSGGPRSYNEQF
TRBV2	TRBJ2-5	ASSPDRGGETQY
TRBV11-2	TRBJ2-1	ASSPYLAGGYNEQF
TRBV13	TRBJ1-1	ASSLGQGLTEAF
TRBV12-3/TRBV12-4	TRBJ1-5	ASSYRGDQPQH
TRBV2	TRBJ1-4	ASSEARTGIWEKLF
TRBV4-1	TRBJ2-5	ASSQDRGDQETQY
TRBV29-1	TRBJ2-7	SVARKTGWSYEQY
TRBV27	TRBJ2-1	ASSLSQDYDEQF
TRBV20-1	TRBJ2-3	SARTGYGDTQY
TRBV20-1	TRBJ1-1	SARDLTGGTEAF
TRBV5-1	TRBJ1-4	ASSYDIATNEKLF
TRBV10-3	TRBJ2-2	AISDPGENTGELF
TRBV27	TRBJ2-3	ASSSRTGGTDTQY
TRBV15	TRBJ2-2	ATSSGQHNTGELF
TRBV14	TRBJ2-1	ASSQGNGGFYNEQF
TRBV27	TRBJ2-3	ASRALAGVDTQY
TRBV6-5	TRBJ1-2	ASSLRDRDGYT
TRBV5-1	TRBJ1-1	ASSRGGEGLTEAF
TRBV5-6	TRBJ1-1	ASSPPERITEAF